Sequencing of this T cell receptor beta chain was carried out in a study of OX40 agonist ivuxolimab in advanced cancers. The count of this clone is one. The antigen remains undetermined. The germline gives CDR1 LNHNV, CDR2 YYDKDF (reference sequence). The V end was cut by 3 bases, the J end by 3 bases, with 13 bases between. There are 15 residues in the CDR3. The data were produced by immunoSEQ multiplex PCR, yet TCRdb's version contains in-frame clones alone and is incomplete. The table records about 100,000 clones, roughly 80% of them present only once. Individuals having autoimmune disease history or systemic immunosuppression were not enrolled. Overall study results and limits: Averaged across samples, CD8+ T cells carried more expanded clones than CD4+ did. Among the lowest peripheral clonal expansion occurred in 0.1-3.0 mg/kg partial responders.

The chain combines TRBV15 with TRBJ2-3; a weak D match, TRBD1 (6 bases). This material consisted of CD4+ or CD8+ T cells sorted from blood, taken in a trial of the OX40 agonist ivuxolimab. This sequence was found in an adult with an advanced solid tumor such as melanoma, head and neck, liver or kidney cancer. The CDR3 is CATSRQGLVTDTQYF. CDR3 sequence (DNA): TGTGCCACCAGCAGGCAGGGGCTCGTGACAGATACGCAGTATTTT.